The 30 T cell receptor beta chains given below trace back to one sample, sequenced in a study of cytomegalovirus exposure and HLA in healthy donors. The primer mix had 60 Vbeta and 13 Jbeta primers. Clones were read by immunoSEQ multiplex PCR, and TCRdb kept only the in-frame ones, dropping some. The sample has about 77,000 clones. The sequencing input was PBMCs. The receptors come from a man over 45 in good health and CMV-seropositive.

This chain links TRBV18 with TRBJ1-1, with a possible D match to TRBD1 (6 bases). Germline values: CDR1 KGHSH, CDR2 LQKENI. Trimming cost V 3 bases and J 1 base, with 15 bases left between them. This CDR3 spans 16 amino acids. In DNA form, the CDR3 reads TGTGCCAGCTCACCGGCAGGGGACCCTCAGAACACTGAAGCTTTCTTT. It translates to CASSPAGDPQNTEAFF. The whole variable domain, remainder taken from reference TRBV18 and TRBJ1-1, is NAGVMQNPRHLVRRRGQEARLRCSPMKGHSHVYWYRQLPEEGLKFMVYLQKENIIDESGMPKERFSAEFPKEGPSILRIQQVVRGDSAAYFCASSPAGDPQNTEAFFGQGTRLTVV.

The chain recombines TRBV19 with TRBJ2-1, with 7 bases matching TRBD2. This CDR3 is built from 17 residues. With 9 bases clipped from V and 0 bases from J, the junction kept 14 bases outside the gene matches. Germline V gives CDR1 LNHDA, CDR2 SQIVND (reference sequence). CDR3: CASLAVPPRGSYNEQFF. DNA for the CDR3: TGTGCCAGCCTAGCGGTTCCTCCAAGGGGCTCCTACAATGAGCAGTTCTTC.

CDR3: CASSPGHREAYEQYF. The CDR3 DNA reads TGTGCCAGCAGCCCGGGACACCGTGAAGCCTACGAGCAGTACTTC. The V call is TRBV6-5, the J call TRBJ2-7; a possible D gene is TRBD1 (6 bases). Trimming left V 6 bases short and J 2 bases short, with 17 bases between. Germline loops: CDR1 MNHEY, CDR2 SVGAGI. This CDR3 contains 15 residues.

The chain has TRBV5-8 and TRBJ1-5; 9 nucleotides agree with TRBD1. CDR1 and CDR2 (germline): SGHTS, YDEGEE. After removal of 5 bases from V and 0 bases from J, the junction contained 9 bases not matched to a gene. The CDR3 is 17 amino acids. CDR3 in DNA: TGTGCCAGCAGTCCCCGACAGGGGGGCCTTAGCAATCAGCCCCAGCATTTT. Translated: CASSPRQGGLSNQPQHF.

The chain carries TRBV9 and TRBJ2-1, with TRBD2 matching over 11 bases. The V gene's germline CDR1 is SGDLS and CDR2 YYNGEE. This CDR3 is built from 15 residues. V gave up 3 bases and J gave up 4 bases; unmatched junction bases: 3. The CDR3 DNA reads TGTGCCAGCAGCGGTAGCGGGGGGGTATACAATGAGCAGTTCTTC. This codes for CASSGSGGVYNEQFF.

The gene calls are TRBV19 and TRBJ2-5; D not certain. The V gene's germline CDR1 is LNHDA and CDR2 SQIVND (reference sequence). The length of the CDR3 is 17 residues. The V gene lost 6 bases and the J gene lost 5 bases, with 25 bases spanning the gap. The DNA for the CDR3 is TGTGCCAGTAGCCCCGGGTATGGCGACTTGAGTGAGGAGACCCAGTACTTC. Translating it yields CASSPGYGDLSEETQYF.

The chain carries TRBV6-1 and TRBJ1-1, with TRBD1 as a possible D gene (6 bases). The CDR3 has 14 amino acids. Germline V gives CDR1 MNHNS, CDR2 SASEGT. Deletions cut 6 bases from V and 5 bases from J, with 16 bases between. The CDR3 here is CASSRGGLGTEAFF. In DNA, the CDR3 is TGTGCCAGCAGCCGAGGGGGTCTGGGGACTGAAGCTTTCTTT.

The V call is TRBV19, the J call TRBJ2-3; 7 bases are shared with TRBD2. The J segment lost 0 bases and the V segment lost 7 bases, leaving 16 bases of the junction unmatched. The CDR3 consists of 18 residues. CDR1 LNHDA and CDR2 SQIVND come from the germline V gene (reference sequence). The CDR3 coding sequence is TGTGCCAGTATTAAGTTGGACGGTCTAGCGGTTAGCACAGATACGCAGTATTTT. Translating it yields CASIKLDGLAVSTDTQYF.

The CDR3 nucleotides are TGCAGCGCCCCGAACAGGGGGCTCACCAATGAGCAGTTCTTC. Protein sequence: CSAPNRGLTNEQFF. The gene calls are TRBV29-1 and TRBJ2-1; 9 bases agree with TRBD1. V trimming: 7 bases; J trimming: 6 bases; junction bases outside the gene matches: 10. In germline, CDR1 is SQVTM, CDR2 ANQGSEA. The CDR3 length is 14 residues.

The chain couples TRBV18 to TRBJ2-7; 9 nucleotides line up with TRBD1. This CDR3 region has 14 residues. CDR1 KGHSH and CDR2 LQKENI come from the germline V gene. The junction had 5 bases not matched to a gene; V was cut back by 6 bases and J by 2 bases. The CDR3 DNA sequence: TGTGCCAGCTCCCCCGGGACAGGGACCTACGAGCAGTACTTC. It translates to CASSPGTGTYEQYF.

V usage is TRBV5-6 and J usage is TRBJ1-3; a weak D match, TRBD1 (5 bases). The germline V gene encodes CDR1 SGHDT and CDR2 YYEEEE. The CDR3 covers 13 residues. V dropped 7 bases and J dropped 4 bases, with 12 bases sitting between them. The CDR3 is CASLKRTGNTIYF. DNA for the CDR3: TGTGCCAGCCTGAAACGGACAGGAAACACCATATATTTT.

The rearrangement links TRBV7-9 to TRBJ1-3, with a weak D call TRBD1 (5 bases). Germline CDR1 and CDR2: SEHNR and FQNEAQ (reference sequence). V was clipped by 8 bases and J by 5 bases, with 13 bases between them. The CDR3 spans 13 residues. CDR3 sequence (DNA): TGTGCCAGCCAATCAGGGTTCAGAAACACCATATATTTT. This codes for CASQSGFRNTIYF.

The genes are TRBV7-9 and TRBJ1-3; no firm D call. This CDR3 has 15 residues. V lost 8 bases and J lost 0, with 14 bases in between. The germline gives CDR1 SEHNR, CDR2 FQNEAQ (reference sequence). The CDR3 here is CASFPGGRSGNTIYF. The DNA for the CDR3 is TGTGCCAGCTTCCCGGGAGGTCGCTCTGGAAACACCATATATTTT.

J is TRBJ2-7 and V is TRBV5-4; D is undetermined. Trimming removed 4 bases at V and 4 bases at J, with 9 bases between. The CDR3 consists of 12 residues. Germline CDR1 SGHNT, CDR2 YYREEE (reference sequence). The CDR3 nucleotides read TGTGCCAGCAGCCTCCCTACGTACGAGCAGTACTTC. This gives the protein CASSLPTYEQYF.

V is TRBV5-1 and J is TRBJ2-4; D is uncertain. The germline gives CDR1 SGHRS, CDR2 YFSETQ. The V gene lost 4 bases and the J gene lost 0 bases, with 8 bases spanning the gap. CDR3 length: 14 amino acids. The CDR3 DNA reads as TGCGCCAGCAGCGGTAGTTTAGCCAAAAACATTCAGTACTTC. Amino acids: CASSGSLAKNIQYF.

The chain couples TRBV6-5 to TRBJ2-7; D not certain. The germline gives CDR1 MNHEY, CDR2 SVGAGI. V was shortened by 6 bases and J by 3 bases, with 15 bases between the two germline ends. The CDR3 consists of 14 residues. The CDR3 sequence is CASSRTHRDYEQYV. CDR3 coding DNA: TGTGCCAGCAGCCGGACCCACAGAGACTACGAGCAGTACGTC.

The chain links TRBV7-9 to TRBJ1-3; 9 nucleotides agree with TRBD1. After removal of 6 bases from V and 10 bases from J, the junction contained 7 bases not matched to a gene. CDR1 and CDR2 from the germline V gene are SEHNR and FQNEAQ (reference sequence). The CDR3 consists of 13 residues. The CDR3 DNA reads TGTGCCAGCAGTTGGACAGGGGAGGGGACCATATATTTT. Amino acids: CASSWTGEGTIYF.

This rearrangement joins TRBV18 to TRBJ1-1, with 7 nucleotides matching TRBD1. There are 16 residues in the CDR3. After removal of 3 bases from V and 5 bases from J, the junction contained 12 bases not matched to a gene. CDR1 KGHSH and CDR2 LQKENI come from the germline V gene. In nucleotides, the CDR3 is TGTGCCAGCTCACCGCTTCCCTGGGACAGTTGGACTGAAGCTTTCTTT. The encoded protein is CASSPLPWDSWTEAFF.

J is TRBJ2-7 and V is TRBV27, with 7 positions matching TRBD1. The ends lost 3 bases at V and 4 bases at J; junction bases unmatched: 12. CDR3 length equals 16 residues. CDR1 is MNHEY, CDR2 SMNVEV, per germline (reference sequence). CDR3 in amino acids: CASSFRGQTLIYEQYF. As DNA, the CDR3 is TGTGCCAGCAGTTTTAGGGGGCAGACCCTGATTTACGAGCAGTACTTC.

This chain connects TRBV4-2 to TRBJ1-2, with D uncertain. CDR1 and CDR2 (germline): LGHNA, YNFKEQ. This CDR3 spans 11 amino acids. With 3 bases removed from V and 7 bases from J, the gap between germline ends came to 6 bases. CDR3 DNA: TGTGCCAGCAGCCATGGGCGTGGCTACACCTTC. This codes for CASSHGRGYTF.

The V call is TRBV7-9, the J call TRBJ1-2, with D hard to call. Germline V gives CDR1 SEHNR, CDR2 FQNEAQ (reference sequence). Trimming removed 5 bases at V and 1 base at J, with 11 bases between. The CDR3 covers 14 residues. The CDR3 bases are TGTGCCAGCAGCGCCGGACGGGATAACTATGGCTACACCTTC. Translating gives CASSAGRDNYGYTF.

The genes are TRBV25-1 and TRBJ1-3; D is possibly TRBD1 (5 bases). The germline V gene encodes CDR1 MGHDK and CDR2 SYGVNS. Between the trimmed V and J ends, which lost 3 bases and 3 bases, there was a span of 9 bases. The CDR3 is made up of 14 amino acids. This CDR3 reads CASSDGAGGNTIYF. CDR3 coding DNA: TGTGCCAGCAGTGATGGGGCAGGTGGAAACACCATATATTTT. The full variable domain, in which reference TRBV25-1 and TRBJ1-3 provide the parts outside the CDR3, is EADIYQTPRYLVIGTGKKITLECSQTMGHDKMYWYQQDPGMELHLIHYSYGVNSTEKGDLSSESTVSRIRTEHFPLTLESARPSHTSQYLCASSDGAGGNTIYFGEGSWLTVV.

This chain uses TRBV4-2 with TRBJ2-3; tentatively, D is TRBD2 (6 bases). Germline V gene lookup returns CDR1 LGHNA and CDR2 YNFKEQ. CDR3 length equals 15 residues. The V gene lost 1 base and the J gene lost 4 bases, with 12 bases spanning the gap. The chain's CDR3 is CASSQASDSSDTQYF. In DNA, the CDR3 is TGTGCCAGCAGCCAAGCTAGCGATTCCTCAGATACGCAGTATTTT.

The chain recombines TRBV5-1 with TRBJ1-3; D possibly corresponds to TRBD1 (6 bases). With 4 bases removed from V and 0 bases from J, the gap between germline ends came to 11 bases. This CDR3 comprises 15 residues. CDR1 and CDR2 from the germline V gene are SGHRS and YFSETQ. CDR3 in DNA: TGCGCCAGCAGCGTGGACAGCTTCTCTGGAAACACCATATATTTT. It is translated as CASSVDSFSGNTIYF.

The chain employs TRBV9 and TRBJ1-3, with TRBD1 as a possible D gene (5 bases). The CDR3 totals 14 residues. Germline V gives CDR1 SGDLS, CDR2 YYNGEE. The V and J ends lost 4 bases and 3 bases respectively, with 11 bases between them. The CDR3 sequence is CASSSGGGGNTIYF. CDR3 bases: TGTGCCAGCAGCTCCGGGGGGGGTGGAAACACCATATATTTT.

The chain recombines TRBV5-4 with TRBJ1-1; D is undetermined. CDR1 is SGHNT, CDR2 YYREEE, per germline (reference sequence). Trimming stripped 3 bases from V and 1 base from J, with 7 bases between. This CDR3 spans 13 amino acids. CDR3 amino acids: CASSSQWNTEAFF. The CDR3 DNA reads as TGTGCCAGCAGCTCCCAATGGAACACTGAAGCTTTCTTT. The entire variable domain, with the rest obtained from reference TRBV5-4 and TRBJ1-1, is as follows: ETGVTQSPTHLIKTRGQQVTLRCSSQSGHNTVSWYQQALGQGPQFIFQYYREEENGRGNFPPRFSGLQFPNYSSELNVNALELDDSALYLCASSSQWNTEAFFGQGTRLTVV.

V is TRBV5-1 and J is TRBJ2-3; D uncertain. V shed 1 base and J shed 0 bases, with 9 bases lying between them. The CDR3 covers 15 residues. Germline CDR1 and CDR2: SGHRS and YFSETQ. The CDR3 here is CASSLLAVSTDTQYF. The CDR3 DNA reads TGCGCCAGCAGCTTGCTGGCGGTTAGCACAGATACGCAGTATTTT. The entire variable domain, with the rest obtained from reference TRBV5-1 and TRBJ2-3, is as follows: KAGVTQTPRYLIKTRGQQVTLSCSPISGHRSVSWYQQTPGQGLQFLFEYFSETQRNKGNFPGRFSGRQFSNSRSEMNVSTLELGDSALYLCASSLLAVSTDTQYFGPGTRLTVL.

The V call is TRBV10-1, the J call TRBJ2-1, with D possibly matching TRBD2 (6 bases). The CDR3 loop spans 14 amino acids. The germline V gene encodes CDR1 WNHNN and CDR2 SYGVQD (reference sequence). V lost 3 bases to trimming and J lost 9 bases, with 15 bases between them. The CDR3 coding sequence is TGCGCCAGCAGTGACGACGGGGGATATAGTGAGCAGTTCTTC. Protein sequence: CASSDDGGYSEQFF.

The CDR3 DNA reads as TGTGCCACCAGCGGTACAGGGGGTCCCATCTACGAGCAGTACTTC. Protein: CATSGTGGPIYEQYF. The chain links TRBV15 to TRBJ2-7, with TRBD1 matching 8 bases. The CDR3 has 15 residues. The V and J ends lost 5 bases and 3 bases, in that order; junction bases with no gene match: 9. Germline CDR1 is LNHNV and CDR2 is YYDKDF (reference sequence).

The chain links TRBV27 to TRBJ2-2; a possible D gene is TRBD1 (6 bases). The CDR3 consists of 15 residues. V lost 3 bases and J 4 bases, leaving 12 bases between the germline ends. Germline V gene data show CDR1 as MNHEY and CDR2 as SMNVEV (reference sequence). The CDR3, as DNA: TGTGCCAGCAGTTTCTACAGGGCGGCCACCGGGGAGCTGTTTTTT. As protein: CASSFYRAATGELFF.